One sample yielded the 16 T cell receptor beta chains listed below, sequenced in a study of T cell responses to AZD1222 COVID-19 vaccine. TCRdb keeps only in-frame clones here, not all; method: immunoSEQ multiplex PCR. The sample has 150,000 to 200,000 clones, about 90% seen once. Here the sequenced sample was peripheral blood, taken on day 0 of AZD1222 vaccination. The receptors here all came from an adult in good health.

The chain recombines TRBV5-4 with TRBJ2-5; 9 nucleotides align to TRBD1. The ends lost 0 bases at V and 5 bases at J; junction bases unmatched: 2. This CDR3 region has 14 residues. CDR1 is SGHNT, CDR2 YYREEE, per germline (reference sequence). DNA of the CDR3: TGTGCCAGCAGCTTGGAACAGGGGGCCGAGACCCAGTACTTC. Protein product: CASSLEQGAETQYF.

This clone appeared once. DNA for the CDR3: TGTGCCAGCAGCTTAGTCCCGCAAGTAGGGGAGACCCAGTACTTC. This encodes CASSLVPQVGETQYF. The chain combines TRBV7-9 with TRBJ2-5; D unresolved. V was cut by 1 base and J by 5 bases, with 14 bases left in between. The CDR3 runs to 15 residues. Germline lookup yields CDR1 SEHNR and CDR2 FQNEAQ (reference sequence).

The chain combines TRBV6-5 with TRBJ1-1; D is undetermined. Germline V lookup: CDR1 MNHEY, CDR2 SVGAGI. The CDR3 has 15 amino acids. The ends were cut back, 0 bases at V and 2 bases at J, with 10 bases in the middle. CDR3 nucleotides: TGTGCCAGCAGTTACTCGAGCAGAGGCAACACTGAAGCTTTCTTT. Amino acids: CASSYSSRGNTEAFF.

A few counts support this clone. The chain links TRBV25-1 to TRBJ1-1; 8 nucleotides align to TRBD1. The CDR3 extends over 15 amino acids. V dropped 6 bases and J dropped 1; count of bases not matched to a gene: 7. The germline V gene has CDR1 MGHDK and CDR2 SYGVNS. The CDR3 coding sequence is TGTGCCAGCAGACCGTCCGGGACAGGGAACACTGAAGCTTTCTTT. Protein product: CASRPSGTGNTEAFF.

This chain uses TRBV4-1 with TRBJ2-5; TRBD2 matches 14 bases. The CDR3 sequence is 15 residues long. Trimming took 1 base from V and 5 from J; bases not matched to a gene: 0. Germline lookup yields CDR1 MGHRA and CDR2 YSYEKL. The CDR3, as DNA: TGCGCCAGCAGCCAAGGGACTAGCGGGAGGGAGACCCAGTACTTC. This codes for CASSQGTSGRETQYF.

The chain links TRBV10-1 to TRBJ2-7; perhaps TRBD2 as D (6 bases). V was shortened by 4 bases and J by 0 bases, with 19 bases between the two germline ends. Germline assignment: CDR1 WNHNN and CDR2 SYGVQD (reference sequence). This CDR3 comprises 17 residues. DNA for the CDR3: TGCGCCAGCAGTGTGGGAGGTATCTGCCAGGGCTCCTACGAGCAGTACTTC. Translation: CASSVGGICQGSYEQYF.

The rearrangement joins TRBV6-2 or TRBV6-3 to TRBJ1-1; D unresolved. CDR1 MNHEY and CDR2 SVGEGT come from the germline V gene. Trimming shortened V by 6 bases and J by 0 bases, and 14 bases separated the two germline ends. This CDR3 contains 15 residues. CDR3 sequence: CASSSWSHMNTEAFF. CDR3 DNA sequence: TGTGCCAGCAGCTCTTGGTCGCACATGAACACTGAAGCTTTCTTT.

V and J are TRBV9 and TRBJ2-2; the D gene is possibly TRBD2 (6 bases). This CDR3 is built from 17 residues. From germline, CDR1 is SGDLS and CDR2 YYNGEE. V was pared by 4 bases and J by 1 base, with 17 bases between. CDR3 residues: CASSPSPGVRNTGELFF. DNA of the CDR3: TGTGCCAGCAGCCCTAGCCCGGGGGTGAGGAACACCGGGGAGCTGTTTTTT.

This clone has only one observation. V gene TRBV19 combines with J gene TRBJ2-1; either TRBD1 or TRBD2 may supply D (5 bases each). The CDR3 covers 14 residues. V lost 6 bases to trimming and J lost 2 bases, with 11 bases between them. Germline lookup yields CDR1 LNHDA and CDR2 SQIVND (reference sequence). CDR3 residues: CASRHPGPYNEQFF. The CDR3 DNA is TGTGCCAGTAGACACCCGGGACCCTACAATGAGCAGTTCTTC.

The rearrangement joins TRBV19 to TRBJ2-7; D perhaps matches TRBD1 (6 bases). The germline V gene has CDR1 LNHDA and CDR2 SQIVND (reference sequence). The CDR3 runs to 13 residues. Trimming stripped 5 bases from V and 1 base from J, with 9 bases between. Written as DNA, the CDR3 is TGTGCCAGTAGTCCCCAGGGGTCCTACGAGCAGTACTTC. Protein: CASSPQGSYEQYF. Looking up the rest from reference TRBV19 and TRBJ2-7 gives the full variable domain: DGGITQSPKYLFRKEGQNVTLSCEQNLNHDAMYWYRQDPGQGLRLIYYSQIVNDFQKGDIAEGYSVSREKKESFPLTVTSAQKNPTAFYLCASSPQGSYEQYFGPGTRLTVT.

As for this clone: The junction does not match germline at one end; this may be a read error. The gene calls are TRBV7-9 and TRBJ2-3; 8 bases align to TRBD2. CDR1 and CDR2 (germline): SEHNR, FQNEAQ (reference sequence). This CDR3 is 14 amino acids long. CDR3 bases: TGTGCCAGCAGCTCCCGGACTAGCAGAGATACGCAGTATTTT. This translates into CASSSRTSRDTQYF.

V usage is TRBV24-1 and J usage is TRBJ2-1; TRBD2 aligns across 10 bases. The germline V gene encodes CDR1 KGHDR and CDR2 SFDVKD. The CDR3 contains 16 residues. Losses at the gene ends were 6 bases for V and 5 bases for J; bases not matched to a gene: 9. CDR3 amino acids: CATSKASGRADNEQFF. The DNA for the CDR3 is TGTGCCACCAGTAAGGCCAGCGGGAGGGCCGACAATGAGCAGTTCTTC.

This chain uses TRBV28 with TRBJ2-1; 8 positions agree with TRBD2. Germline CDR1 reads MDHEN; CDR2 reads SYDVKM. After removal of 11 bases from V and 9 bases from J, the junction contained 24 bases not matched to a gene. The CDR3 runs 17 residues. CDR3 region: CASKFAPTSDRMGEQFF. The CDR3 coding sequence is TGTGCCTCCAAGTTTGCCCCGACTAGCGATCGAATGGGTGAGCAGTTCTTC. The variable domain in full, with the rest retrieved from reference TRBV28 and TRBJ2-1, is DVKVTQSSRYLVKRTGEKVFLECVQDMDHENMFWYRQDPGLGLRLIYFSYDVKMKEKGDIPEGYSVSREKKERFSLILESASTNQTSMYLCASKFAPTSDRMGEQFFGPGTRLTVL.

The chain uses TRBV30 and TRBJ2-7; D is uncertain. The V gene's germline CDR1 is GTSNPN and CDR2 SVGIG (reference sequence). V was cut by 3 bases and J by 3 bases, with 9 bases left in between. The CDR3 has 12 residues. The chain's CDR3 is CAWSHSSYEQYF. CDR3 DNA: TGTGCCTGGAGCCATAGTAGCTACGAGCAGTACTTC.

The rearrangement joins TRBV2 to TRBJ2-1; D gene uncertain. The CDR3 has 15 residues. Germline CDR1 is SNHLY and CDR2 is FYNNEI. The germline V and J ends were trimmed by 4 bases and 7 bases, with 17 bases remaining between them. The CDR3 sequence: CASSAARLTTNEQFF. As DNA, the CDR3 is TGTGCCAGCAGTGCCGCCAGATTAACTACAAATGAGCAGTTCTTC.

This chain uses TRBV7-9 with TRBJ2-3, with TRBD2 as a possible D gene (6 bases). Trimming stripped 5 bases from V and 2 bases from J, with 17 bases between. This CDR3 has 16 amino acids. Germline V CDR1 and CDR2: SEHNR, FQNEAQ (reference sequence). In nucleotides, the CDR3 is TGTGCCAGCAGCCCATATCGGGGGAGAGACACAGATACGCAGTATTTT. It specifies CASSPYRGRDTDTQYF.